Below are 30 T cell receptor beta chains sequenced from a single sample in a study of blood T cell repertoires in COVID-19. The repertoire was sequenced with immunoSEQ multiplex PCR; TCRdb's copy has only in-frame clones and lacks some. The sample lists some 180,000 clones, around 85% seen once, with around an eighth in the top ten. The sequencing sample was made of peripheral blood. Receptors were obtained from a man aged 50-60 years who had recovered from COVID-19.

The rearrangement joins TRBV7-6 to TRBJ2-1, with TRBD2 matching 8 bases. Germline CDR1 reads SGHVS; CDR2 reads FNYEAQ. The ends lost 2 bases at V and 5 bases at J; junction bases unmatched: 11. This CDR3 has 17 residues. In DNA form, the CDR3 reads TGTGCCAGCAGCTTACAAAACCCGGGAGGGCTCCACAATGAGCAGTTCTTC. Translated, it gives CASSLQNPGGLHNEQFF.

DNA of the CDR3: TGTGCCAGTAGTCCAACCACAGGGACCCGGCGAGACGAGCAGTACTTC. This encodes CASSPTTGTRRDEQYF. The genes are TRBV19 and TRBJ2-7; the D gene is possibly TRBD1 (6 bases). V lost 5 bases and J 5 bases, leaving 22 bases between the germline ends. Per germline, CDR1 LNHDA and CDR2 SQIVND (reference sequence). CDR3 length: 16 amino acids.

The chain recombines TRBV30 with TRBJ2-1, with 7 bases fitting TRBD1. The CDR3 has 15 amino acids. The V segment lost 5 bases and the J segment 5 bases; nucleotides outside the gene matches: 12. Germline lookup yields CDR1 GTSNPN and CDR2 SVGIG (reference sequence). DNA for the CDR3: TGTGCCTGGCTAATTTTGACAGGGTCGAACAATGAGCAGTTCTTC. Translating gives CAWLILTGSNNEQFF.

The V call is TRBV29-1, the J call TRBJ2-5; 13 bases map to TRBD2. The germline CDR1 and CDR2 sequences are SQVTM and ANQGSEA. The CDR3 runs 17 residues. Trimming removed 5 bases from V and 4 bases from J; junction bases left unmatched: 13. The chain's CDR3 is CSVFLLAGGRSGETQYF. The CDR3, as DNA: TGCAGCGTTTTCCTACTAGCGGGAGGGAGGTCGGGAGAGACCCAGTACTTC. Complete variable domain (other parts from reference TRBV29-1 and TRBJ2-5): SAVISQKPSRDICQRGTSLTIQCQVDSQVTMMFWYRQQPGQSLTLIATANQGSEATYESGFVIDKFPISRPNLTFSTLTVSNMSPEDSSIYLCSVFLLAGGRSGETQYFGPGTRLLVL.

This clone was counted between two and nine times. This rearrangement joins TRBV5-1 to TRBJ2-7, with TRBD1 matching over 9 bases. V lost 4 bases, J lost 5 bases, and 10 bases stayed unmatched. The germline CDR1 and CDR2 sequences are SGHRS and YFSETQ. The CDR3 extends over 15 amino acids. CDR3 coding DNA: TGCGCCAGCAGCGCTATACCGGGACAGGGAAACGAGCAGTACTTC. Residues: CASSAIPGQGNEQYF.

The V gene is TRBV5-1, the J gene TRBJ2-7, with 10 bases that match TRBD2. The germline V gene has CDR1 SGHRS and CDR2 YFSETQ. J was trimmed by 5 bases and V by 0 bases; bases with no gene match: 11. The CDR3 is 17 amino acids. CDR3 sequence reads: CASSLVLAGDFGHEQYF. The CDR3 nucleotides are TGCGCCAGCAGCTTGGTCCTAGCGGGAGATTTCGGCCACGAGCAGTACTTC.

V is TRBV29-1 and J is TRBJ1-2, with D possibly being TRBD1 (6 bases). V dropped 4 bases and J dropped 6 bases, with 12 bases sitting between them. CDR1 is SQVTM, CDR2 ANQGSEA, per germline. The CDR3 is made up of 12 amino acids. The CDR3 sequence is CSVVRGPDGYTF. The CDR3 DNA sequence: TGCAGCGTTGTCAGGGGACCGGATGGCTACACCTTC.

The CDR3 coding sequence is TGTGCCAGCAGCTTACGGTCCCGAAACGAGCAGTACTTC. Amino acid sequence: CASSLRSRNEQYF. The genes are TRBV13 and TRBJ2-7; D gene ambiguous. Germline CDR1 reads PRHDT; CDR2 reads FYEKMQ (reference sequence). The V gene lost 2 bases and the J gene lost 5 bases, with 10 bases spanning the gap. The CDR3 totals 13 residues.

In this sample, this clone turned up once. The genes are TRBV10-3 and TRBJ2-3; TRBD2 matches 9 bases. CDR3 length: 15 residues. With V trimmed by 5 bases and J by 0 bases, 3 bases remained unmatched. The germline gives CDR1 ENHRY, CDR2 SYGVKD. The CDR3 loop reads CAISRLAESTDTQYF. CDR3 coding DNA: TGTGCCATCAGTCGACTAGCGGAAAGCACAGATACGCAGTATTTT.

The rearrangement uses TRBV7-9 and TRBJ1-3, with unresolved D. Looked up from germline, CDR1 is SEHNR and CDR2 is FQNEAQ (reference sequence). This CDR3 is 13 amino acids long. Trimming pared 5 bases from V and 4 bases from J, leaving 9 bases between. The CDR3 DNA is TGTGCCAGCAGCCTAATGTACGGAAACACCATATATTTT. This gives the protein CASSLMYGNTIYF.

This clone was detected ten times or more. V gene TRBV19 combines with J gene TRBJ2-2, with D possibly TRBD1 on 5 matching bases. CDR1 and CDR2 from the germline V gene are LNHDA and SQIVND (reference sequence). V was shortened by 3 bases and J by 3 bases, with 11 bases between the two germline ends. The CDR3 is 15 residues long. CDR3 sequence: CASSIVRVDTGELFF. In nucleotides, the CDR3 is TGTGCCAGTAGTATCGTCAGGGTCGACACCGGGGAGCTGTTTTTT.

The gene calls are TRBV4-1 and TRBJ1-3, with D tentatively TRBD1 (6 bases). Germline CDR1 MGHRA, CDR2 YSYEKL. The CDR3 runs to 17 residues. The V and J ends lost 0 bases and 0 bases respectively, with 12 bases between them. DNA of the CDR3: TGCGCCAGCAGCCAAGAACAGGGCGGCGGCTCTGGAAACACCATATATTTT. This sequence encodes CASSQEQGGGSGNTIYF.

The V gene is TRBV28, the J gene TRBJ2-7, with TRBD2 matching over 12 bases. The CDR3 totals 15 residues. J gave up 2 bases and V 6 bases, and 5 bases lay outside the gene matches. Germline CDR1 and CDR2: MDHEN and SYDVKM. The CDR3 DNA reads TGTGCCAGCAGGTCACTAGCGGGGGGACCCTACGAGCAGTACTTC. Translation: CASRSLAGGPYEQYF.

The V and J genes are TRBV6-5 and TRBJ2-7; 10 bases line up with TRBD2. This CDR3 is 14 amino acids long. Germline V gene sequence: CDR1 MNHEY, CDR2 SVGAGI. V trimming: 6 bases; J trimming: 3 bases; junction bases outside the gene matches: 5. CDR3 in amino acids: CASRSTSGIYEQYF. CDR3 nucleotides: TGTGCCAGCAGGTCCACTAGCGGGATCTACGAGCAGTACTTC.

This chain joins TRBV28 and TRBJ1-1, with D maybe TRBD1 (5 bases). Germline values: CDR1 MDHEN, CDR2 SYDVKM. Trimming cost V 3 bases and J 2 bases, with 13 bases left between them. This CDR3 spans 15 amino acids. The CDR3 here is CASSFLGGSNTEAFF. CDR3 coding DNA: TGTGCCAGCAGTTTTTTGGGGGGAAGTAACACTGAAGCTTTCTTT.

V usage is TRBV4-2 and J usage is TRBJ2-1, with 7 nucleotides matching TRBD2. The length of the CDR3 is 16 residues. The germline V gene encodes CDR1 LGHNA and CDR2 YNFKEQ. V lost 5 bases to trimming and J lost 2 bases; unmatched junction nucleotides: 9. The CDR3 DNA reads TGTGCCAGCAGCAACGGTCTAGCGGTAACCTACAATGAGCAGTTCTTC. Its translation: CASSNGLAVTYNEQFF.

V and J are TRBV3-1 (or the pseudogene TRBV3-2) and TRBJ1-2; D may be TRBD1 (6 bases). Trimming left V 8 bases short and J 7 bases short, with 20 bases between. There are 14 residues in the CDR3. Germline V CDR1 and CDR2: LGHDT, YNNKEL (reference sequence). Written as DNA, the CDR3 is TGTGCCAGCGGAATCAGGGGTGTCGGGGTTGGCTACACCTTC. This encodes CASGIRGVGVGYTF.

This chain uses TRBV7-8 with TRBJ2-1; TRBD1 aligns across 10 bases. The J segment lost 2 bases and the V segment lost 1 base, leaving 11 bases of the junction unmatched. Germline V gives CDR1 SGHVS, CDR2 FQNEAQ. The CDR3 is made up of 19 amino acids. The CDR3, as DNA: TGTGCCAGCAGCTTAGAGAGGGGGGACAGGGGAATCCCCTACAATGAGCAGTTCTTC. Amino acids: CASSLERGDRGIPYNEQFF. Drawing the rest from reference TRBV7-8 and TRBJ2-1, the complete variable domain is GAGVSQSPRYKVAKRGQDVALRCDPISGHVSLFWYQQALGQGPEFLTYFQNEAQLDKSGLPSDRFFAERPEGSVSTLKIQRTQQEDSAVYLCASSLERGDRGIPYNEQFFGPGTRLTVL.

The rearrangement links TRBV28 to TRBJ2-7, with 8 bases matching TRBD2. From germline, CDR1 is MDHEN and CDR2 SYDVKM. Losses at the gene ends were 2 bases for V and 6 bases for J; bases not matched to a gene: 12. The length of the CDR3 is 16 residues. The CDR3 sequence is CASSLMVGTRQSEQYF. DNA for the CDR3: TGTGCCAGCAGTTTAATGGTTGGGACTAGGCAGTCCGAGCAGTACTTC.

This rearrangement joins TRBV3-1 (or the pseudogene TRBV3-2) to TRBJ2-1; possible D gene TRBD2, 6 bases. V lost 4 bases, J lost 8 bases, and 6 bases lay in between. CDR1 and CDR2 from the germline V gene are LGHDT and YNNKEL (reference sequence). The CDR3 runs 11 residues. Here the CDR3 DNA reads TGTGCCAGCAGCCGGGGGGATGAGCAGTTCTTC. It yields the protein CASSRGDEQFF.

This rearrangement joins TRBV20-1 to TRBJ1-5; D remains ambiguous. Per the germline V gene, CDR1 is DFQATT and CDR2 is SNEGSKA (reference sequence). Trimming removed 3 bases at V and 2 bases at J, with 14 bases between. This CDR3 has 15 residues. CDR3 nucleotide sequence: TGCAGTGCTAGTGTTGAGGGTTTTGGCAATCAGCCCCAGCATTTT. Encoded protein: CSASVEGFGNQPQHF.

This clone was detected only once. J is TRBJ1-5 and V is TRBV19; D is ambiguous. The germline V gene has CDR1 LNHDA and CDR2 SQIVND (reference sequence). Trimming took 1 base from V and 5 from J, leaving 3 bases between them. CDR3 size: 12 residues. This CDR3 is CASSIADQPQHF. The CDR3 region has the DNA TGTGCCAGTAGTATAGCGGATCAGCCCCAGCATTTT.

This chain links TRBV6-5 with TRBJ1-3, with unresolved D. The CDR3 length is 14 residues. The ends were cut back, 5 bases at V and 3 bases at J, with 11 bases in the middle. Germline CDR1 is MNHEY and CDR2 is SVGAGI. The CDR3 nucleotides are TGTGCCAGCAGTCCCCGGGAGAGTGGAAACACCATATATTTT. Amino acid sequence: CASSPRESGNTIYF.

The chain couples TRBV7-3 to TRBJ2-1, with TRBD1 identical over 9 bases. Germline loops: CDR1 SGHTA, CDR2 FQGTGA. V was pared by 4 bases and J by 2 bases, with 3 bases of the junction left unmatched. The CDR3 contains 15 residues. Here the CDR3 reads CASSSQGAPYNEQFF. The CDR3 DNA is TGTGCCAGCAGCTCACAGGGGGCACCCTACAATGAGCAGTTCTTC.

The chain is built from TRBV6-2 or TRBV6-3 and TRBJ2-7; D remains unclear. Germline CDR1 and CDR2: MNHEY and SVGEGT. The CDR3 totals 11 residues. Trimming took 2 bases from V and 12 from J, leaving 11 bases between them. The CDR3 nucleotides read TGTGCCAGCAGTTACGAGGTAGAAACGTACTTC. This gives the protein CASSYEVETYF.

CDR3 sequence (DNA): TGCGCCAGCAGCTTGGCTCTAGCGGGAGGGCCGATCCAGTTCTTC. As protein: CASSLALAGGPIQFF. The chain has TRBV5-1 and TRBJ2-1, with TRBD2 identical over 12 bases. V lost 0 bases to trimming and J lost 13 bases; unmatched junction nucleotides: 8. Germline-derived CDR1 and CDR2 are SGHRS and YFSETQ. CDR3 length: 15 residues.

V and J are TRBV10-2 and TRBJ1-2, with 7 positions matching TRBD1. Unmatched junction bases numbered 2, after V lost 7 bases and J lost 3 bases. Germline CDR1 is WSHSY and CDR2 is SAAADI. This CDR3 has 12 amino acids. CDR3 nucleotide sequence: TGCGCCAGCAACAGGGGAGACTATGGCTACACCTTC. The encoded protein is CASNRGDYGYTF.

This clone has only one observation. The rearrangement joins TRBV20-1 to TRBJ2-1, with 9 bases that match TRBD2. Germline lookup yields CDR1 DFQATT and CDR2 SNEGSKA (reference sequence). V lost 3 bases and J lost 1; bases outside the gene matches: 16. The CDR3 has 19 residues. For the CDR3, the DNA is TGCAGTGCTAGTTTTTTGGCTAGCGGGAAACCCTTATCCTACAATGAGCAGTTCTTC. Translation: CSASFLASGKPLSYNEQFF.

The chain has TRBV28 and TRBJ2-7, with 7 positions matching TRBD1. The trim removed 5 bases at V and 4 bases at J, leaving 8 bases unmatched. The CDR3 sequence is 14 residues long. Germline loops: CDR1 MDHEN, CDR2 SYDVKM. CDR3 sequence: CASSLRQGRYEQYF. The CDR3 nucleotides are TGTGCCAGCAGTCTCCGACAGGGTAGATACGAGCAGTACTTC.

The chain carries TRBV12-5 and TRBJ1-1; D is unresolved. Trimming took 2 bases from V and 0 from J, leaving 13 bases between them. Germline V gene data show CDR1 as LGHNT and CDR2 as FRNRAP. The CDR3 spans 16 residues. CDR3: CASGLFIAGMNTEAFF. In nucleotides, the CDR3 is TGTGCTAGTGGTTTGTTTATCGCGGGGATGAACACTGAAGCTTTCTTT.